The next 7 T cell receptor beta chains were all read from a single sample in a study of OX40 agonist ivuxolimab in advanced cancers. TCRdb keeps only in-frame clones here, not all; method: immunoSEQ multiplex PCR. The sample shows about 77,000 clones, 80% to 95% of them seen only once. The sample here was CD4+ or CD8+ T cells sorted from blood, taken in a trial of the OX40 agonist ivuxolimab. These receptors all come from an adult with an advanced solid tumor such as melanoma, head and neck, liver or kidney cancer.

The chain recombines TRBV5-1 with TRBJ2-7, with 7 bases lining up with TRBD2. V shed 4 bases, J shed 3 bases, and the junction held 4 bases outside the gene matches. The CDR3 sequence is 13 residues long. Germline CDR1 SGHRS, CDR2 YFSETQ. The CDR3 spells CASSPAGNYEQYF. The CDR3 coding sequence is TGCGCCAGCAGCCCAGCGGGGAACTACGAGCAGTACTTC.

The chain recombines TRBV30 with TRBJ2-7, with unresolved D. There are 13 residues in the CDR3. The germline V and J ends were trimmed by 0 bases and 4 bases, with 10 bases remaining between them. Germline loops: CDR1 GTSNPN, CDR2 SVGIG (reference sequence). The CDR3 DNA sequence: TGTGCCTGGAGTGTTTCTAGTGCGTACGAGCAGTACTTC. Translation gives CAWSVSSAYEQYF.

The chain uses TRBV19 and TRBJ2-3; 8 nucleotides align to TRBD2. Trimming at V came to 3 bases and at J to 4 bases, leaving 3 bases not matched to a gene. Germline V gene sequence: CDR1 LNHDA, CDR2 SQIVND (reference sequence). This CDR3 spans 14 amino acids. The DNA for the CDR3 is TGTGCCAGTAGTATCGGGGGGGCTGCAGATACGCAGTATTTT. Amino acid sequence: CASSIGGAADTQYF.

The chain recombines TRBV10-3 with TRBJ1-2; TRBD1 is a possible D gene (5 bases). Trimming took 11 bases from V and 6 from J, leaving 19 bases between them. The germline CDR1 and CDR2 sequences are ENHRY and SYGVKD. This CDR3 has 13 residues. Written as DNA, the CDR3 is TGTGCCCTACGGGACGGAGGATTACATGGCTACACCTTC. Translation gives CALRDGGLHGYTF.

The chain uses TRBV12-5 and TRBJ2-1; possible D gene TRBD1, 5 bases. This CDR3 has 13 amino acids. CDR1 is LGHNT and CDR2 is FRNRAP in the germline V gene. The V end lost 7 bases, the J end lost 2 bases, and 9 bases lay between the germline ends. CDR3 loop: CASALGAYNEQFF. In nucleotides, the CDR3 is TGTGCTAGTGCCCTAGGGGCCTACAATGAGCAGTTCTTC.

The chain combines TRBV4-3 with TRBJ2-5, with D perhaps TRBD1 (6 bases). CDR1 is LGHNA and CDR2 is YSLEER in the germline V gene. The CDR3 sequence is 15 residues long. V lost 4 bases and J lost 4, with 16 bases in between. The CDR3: CASSLQGLGGETQYF. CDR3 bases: TGCGCCAGCAGCCTCCAGGGGCTAGGAGGAGAGACCCAGTACTTC.

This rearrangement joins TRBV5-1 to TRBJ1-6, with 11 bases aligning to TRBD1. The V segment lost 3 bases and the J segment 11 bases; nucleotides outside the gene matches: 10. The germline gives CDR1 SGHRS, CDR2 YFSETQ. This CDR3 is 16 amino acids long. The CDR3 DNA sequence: TGCGCCAGCAGCTGGGACAGGGGGGACCCTTCGACACCCCTCCACTTT. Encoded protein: CASSWDRGDPSTPLHF.